The 21 T cell receptor beta chains in this list originate from one sample, sequenced in a study of CD8+ T cells in alopecia areata. The pooled cutaneous lymph node cells were sorted using several markers (CD4, CD8alpha, NKG2D, NKG2ACE and others). It was cDNA, reverse transcribed from extracted RNA, that served as the sequencing template. The method was immunoSEQ multiplex PCR; TCRdb's version includes in-frame clones alone and lacks a portion of them. The sample counts about 3,600 clones, none seen once; the ten largest own 30% to 40%. Sample: CD8+ T cells sorted from a lymph node. The receptors come from a C3H/HeJ mouse with alopecia areata. MHC haplotype of the strain: H2-k.

This clone was observed many times. Gene and germline names: mouse. The read gets to within 3 residues of the CDR3 end, and the germline J gene fills in the rest. The V call is TRBV13-3, the J call TRBJ1-6; TRBD1 aligns across 7 bases. TRBJ1-6 is noted as an ORF with a role that remains uncertain. Germline CDR1 NNHDY, CDR2 SYVADS. Losses at the gene ends were 4 bases for V and 2 bases for J; bases not matched to a gene: 3. CDR3 length equals 15 residues. The CDR3 protein is CASSHGTAYNSPLYF. The CDR3 bases that were read are TGTGCCAGCAGTCACGGGACAGCCTATAATTCGCCC.

In its sample, this clone ranks as medium-sized. The germline and genes are mouse ones. The read finishes 4 residues shy of the CDR3 end, and the germline J gene is used to complete it. The chain carries TRBV19 and TRBJ2-3, with 8 bases that match TRBD2. The ends lost 5 bases at V and 0 bases at J; junction bases unmatched: 5. Looked up from germline, CDR1 is FNHDT and CDR2 is SITEND (reference sequence). The CDR3 extends over 15 amino acids. CDR3 protein: CASSPGTGSAETLYF. CDR3 DNA, as far as it was read: TGTGCCAGCAGCCCCGGGACTGGAAGTGCAGAA.

This clone was picked up many times. Mouse names are used for the genes. The read is 4 residues too short to cover the CDR3 end, so that end is filled in from the germline J gene. The chain couples TRBV31 to TRBJ1-1; 9 bases align to TRBD1. J gave up 3 bases and V 5 bases, and 13 bases lay outside the gene matches. This CDR3 has 16 amino acids. Germline lookup yields CDR1 GKSSPN and CDR2 SITVG. The CDR3 DNA, read in part, is TGTGCCTGGGCCCCCGGCTCCGGGACAGGGCACACA. It codes for CAWAPGSGTGHT. The CDR3, in full, reads CAWAPGSGTGHTEVFF.

This clone was picked up many times. Here the gene names and germline are mouse. CDR3 DNA, as far as it was read: TGTGCCAGCAGTGGCCCGTGGACTGGCTAT. Protein: CASSGPWTGY. From start to end, the CDR3 is CASSGPWTGYEQYF. The rearrangement joins TRBV13-1 to TRBJ2-7; TRBD2 agrees at 7 bases. The missing CDR3 end, 4 residues past where the read stops, is filled in from the germline J gene. The CDR3 runs 14 residues. Germline trimming cut 3 bases from V and 3 bases from J; bases unmatched to any gene: 6. Looked up from germline, CDR1 is NSHNY and CDR2 is SYGAGN.

This clone is medium-sized (0.01 to 0.1%) in the sample. Gene names refer to mouse genes. The read stops 4 residues short of the end of the CDR3; the missing end is completed from the germline J gene. The rearrangement joins TRBV19 to TRBJ1-1; perhaps TRBD1 as D (6 bases). The germline CDR1 and CDR2 sequences are FNHDT and SITEND (reference sequence). The CDR3 loop spans 14 amino acids. The chain's CDR3 is CASSMTGGAQEVFF. The covered CDR3 bases are TGTGCCAGCAGTATGACCGGGGGGGCGCAA.

In its sample, this clone was seen many times. All gene names here are mouse names. The read halts 4 residues ahead of the CDR3 end, with the missing end drawn from the germline J gene. The genes are TRBV17 and TRBJ1-1, with 9 bases matching TRBD1. The V gene end was trimmed by 7 bases and the J gene end by 0 bases; junction bases not matched to a gene: 3. Germline lookup yields CDR1 MNHDT and CDR2 YYDKIL. This CDR3 contains 14 residues. CDR3: CASNRQGANTEVFF. Partial CDR3 DNA: TGTGCTAGCAACCGACAGGGGGCAAACACA. The whole variable domain, remainder taken from reference TRBV17 and TRBJ1-1, is DTTVKQNPRYKLARVGKPVNLICSQTMNHDTMYWYQKKPNQAPKLLLFYYDKILNREADTFEKFQSSRPNNSFCSLYIGSAGLEYSAMYLCASNRQGANTEVFFGKGTRLTVV.

Note on this clone: The gene symbols are mouse symbols. CDR3 sequence reads: CASGEGTVYEQYF. The CDR3 DNA, read in part, is TGTGCCAGCGGTGAGGGGACAGTCTAT. The chain recombines TRBV13-2 with TRBJ2-7; 7 bases align to TRBD1. The CDR3 goes on 4 residues after the read ends, and that part is filled in from the germline J gene. The ends lost 2 bases at V and 3 bases at J; junction bases unmatched: 2. The CDR3 covers 13 residues. CDR1 NNHNN and CDR2 SYGAGS come from the germline V gene (reference sequence).

This clone showed up just a few times. Gene names and germline refer to mouse. The sequenced fragment ends 4 residues before the CDR3 boundary, so the rest is inferred from the germline J gene. The chain joins TRBV2 to TRBJ2-5; 12 nucleotides align to TRBD1. The CDR3 sequence is 16 residues long. CDR1 LGHNA and CDR2 YSYQKL come from the germline V gene. CDR3 residues: CASSHLRDRGQDTQYF. CDR3 DNA, as far as it was read: TGTGCCAGCAGCCATCTCCGGGACAGGGGGCAGGAC.

Points on this clone: Germline and genes here are mouse. The read comes to an end 4 residues before the CDR3 does, leaving the germline J gene to fill in the end. This rearrangement joins TRBV31 to TRBJ1-2, with 11 positions matching TRBD1. Germline V gene lookup returns CDR1 GKSSPN and CDR2 SITVG. CDR3 length: 13 amino acids. The CDR3 bases that were read are TGTGCCTGGAGCCGAGGGACAGGGGGC. The encoded protein is CAWSRGTGG. The entire CDR3 protein is CAWSRGTGGDYTF.

By share of the sample, this clone is medium-sized (0.01 to 0.1%). Mouse gene names apply. The read terminates 4 residues before the CDR3 end, so the remaining end is supplied by the germline J gene. The chain couples TRBV1 to TRBJ2-5; 10 bases fit TRBD2. The CDR3 length is 16 residues. Germline-derived CDR1 and CDR2 are NSQYPW and LRSPGD (reference sequence). Unmatched junction bases numbered 6, after V lost 5 bases and J lost 1 base. This chain's CDR3 is CTCSSLGGRDQDTQYF. CDR3 bases read: TGCACCTGCAGTTCCCTGGGGGGGCGCGACCAAGAC. The full variable domain, in which reference TRBV1 and TRBJ2-5 provide the parts outside the CDR3, is VTLLEQNPRWRLVPRGQAVNLRCILKNSQYPWMSWYQQDLQKQLQWLFTLRSPGDKEVKSLPGADYLATRVTDTELRLQVANMSQGRTLYCTCSSLGGRDQDTQYFGPGTRLLVL.

This clone was recorded at least ten times. Mouse germline and gene names are used. Read coverage stops 4 residues before the CDR3 terminus; the germline J gene supplies the remainder. The chain combines TRBV13-3 with TRBJ1-2, with D maybe TRBD1 (5 bases). The germline V and J ends were trimmed by 2 bases and 1 base, with 6 bases remaining between them. This CDR3 region has 13 residues. Germline assignment: CDR1 NNHDY and CDR2 SYVADS. The sequenced part of the CDR3 DNA is TGTGCCAGCAGTGAGACAGTAAACTCC. Encoded protein: CASSETVNS. The whole CDR3 is CASSETVNSDYTF.

This clone came up many times. Gene names are the mouse ones. Sequencing ends 4 residues short of the CDR3 end; the germline J gene provides the rest. The chain uses TRBV14 and TRBJ2-7; a possible D gene is TRBD2 (6 bases). This CDR3 contains 14 residues. V lost 1 base and J lost 1, with 9 bases in between. CDR1 and CDR2 from the germline V gene are SGHDT and FRDEAV. The CDR3 here is CASSFGGRSYEQYF. The DNA read from the CDR3 is TGTGCCAGCAGTTTCGGGGGGAGGTCCTAT. The full variable domain, completed using reference TRBV14 and TRBJ2-7, is EAGVTQSPRYAVLQEGQAVSFWCDPISGHDTLYWYQQPRDQGPQLLVYFRDEAVIDNSQLPSDRFSAVRPKGTNSTLKIQSAKQGDTATYLCASSFGGRSYEQYFGPGTRLTVL.

Many counts were recorded for this clone. Genes and germline are mouse. The CDR3 reads CAWSPRHSQNTLYF. CDR3 bases read: TGTGCCTGGAGTCCCCGTCATAGTCAAAAC. V and J are TRBV31 and TRBJ2-4; D is undetermined. Read coverage stops 4 residues before the CDR3 terminus; the germline J gene supplies the remainder. The germline gives CDR1 GKSSPN, CDR2 SITVG. Trimming stripped 1 base from V and 0 bases from J, with 8 bases between. The CDR3 covers 14 residues. The entire variable domain, with the rest obtained from reference TRBV31 and TRBJ2-4, is as follows: AQTIHQWPVAEIKAVGSPLSLGCTIKGKSSPNLYWYWQATGGTLQQLFYSITVGQVESVVQLNLSASRPKDDQFILSTEKLLLSHSGFYLCAWSPRHSQNTLYFGAGTRLSVL.

This clone was detected many times. Gene names and germline match the mouse. The CDR3 end is not reached by the read, which stops 4 residues before it; the germline J gene fills it in. Other DNA sequences within the sample encode an identical CDR3. The chain combines TRBV13-2 with TRBJ2-5; a possible D gene is TRBD2 (6 bases). The V end lost 0 bases, the J end lost 3 bases, and 8 bases lay between the germline ends. Looked up from germline, CDR1 is NNHNN and CDR2 is SYGAGS (reference sequence). The CDR3 totals 14 residues. The CDR3 reads CASGDAGAQDTQYF. The CDR3 bases that were read are TGTGCCAGCGGTGATGCTGGGGCGCAAGAC.

The sample holds many counts of this clone. Gene labels here are mouse ones. The read falls 4 residues short of the CDR3 end, and the missing part is taken from the germline J gene. The chain is built from TRBV1 and TRBJ1-1, with TRBD1 as a possible D gene (6 bases). Looked up from germline, CDR1 is NSQYPW and CDR2 is LRSPGD (reference sequence). Trimming took off 4 bases at V and 0 bases at J, with 9 bases between the two ends. The CDR3 consists of 14 residues. Partial CDR3 DNA: TGCACCTGCAGTGAGGGACAAACAAACACA. This translates into CTCSEGQTNT. The full CDR3 sequence reads CTCSEGQTNTEVFF. Supplemented by reference TRBV1 and TRBJ1-1, the full variable domain reads VTLLEQNPRWRLVPRGQAVNLRCILKNSQYPWMSWYQQDLQKQLQWLFTLRSPGDKEVKSLPGADYLATRVTDTELRLQVANMSQGRTLYCTCSEGQTNTEVFFGKGTRLTVV.

This clone is termed medium-sized. Gene names are the mouse ones. The CDR3 is cut off 4 residues early in the read; its end comes from the germline J gene. The chain couples TRBV17 to TRBJ2-5; possibly TRBD1 for D (5 bases). The CDR3 extends over 13 amino acids. The V gene lost 3 bases and the J gene lost 1 base, with 5 bases spanning the gap. Germline CDR1 is MNHDT and CDR2 is YYDKIL. The covered CDR3 bases are TGTGCTAGCAGTAGGACAGACCAAGAC. It encodes CASSRTDQD. The entire CDR3 sequence reads CASSRTDQDTQYF.

This clone was seen repeatedly, ten times or more. Gene names and germline refer to mouse. The DNA ends 4 residues before the CDR3 does, and the rest of the CDR3 is filled in from the germline J gene. The J gene is TRBJ2-5, the V gene TRBV19; 10 positions match TRBD1. The CDR3 is 15 amino acids. CDR1 and CDR2 (germline): FNHDT, SITEND (reference sequence). Here the CDR3 reads CASSIDGTGDDTQYF. The sequenced CDR3 bases are TGTGCCAGCAGTATAGACGGGACAGGGGACGAC.

This clone was seen repeatedly, ten times or more. Gene names are the mouse ones. The read is 4 residues too short to cover the CDR3 end, so that end is filled in from the germline J gene. The chain links TRBV19 to TRBJ2-2, with D possibly TRBD1 on 6 matching bases. V was trimmed by 0 bases and J by 5 bases, leaving 11 bases between them. The germline V gene encodes CDR1 FNHDT and CDR2 SITEND (reference sequence). This CDR3 spans 15 amino acids. The CDR3 spells CASSIEQGGTGQLYF. The sequenced part of the CDR3 DNA is TGTGCCAGCAGTATAGAACAGGGAGGGACCGGG.

This clone was seen ten or more times. Here the gene names and germline are mouse. The DNA ends 4 residues before the CDR3 does, and the rest of the CDR3 is filled in from the germline J gene. This chain joins TRBV13-2 and TRBJ2-2; D is possibly TRBD2 (7 bases). Germline CDR1 NNHNN, CDR2 SYGAGS (reference sequence). This CDR3 spans 14 amino acids. The V end lost 3 bases, the J end lost 4 bases, and 10 bases lay between the germline ends. The CDR3 reads CASGGGGGTGQLYF. The covered CDR3 bases are TGTGCCAGCGGTGGAGGGGGGGGCACCGGG.

This clone showed up many times. The gene names here belong to mouse. The CDR3 is CASGDLGGLEYEQYF. The CDR3 bases that were read are TGTGCCAGCGGTGATCTGGGGGGGCTTGAGTAT. The genes are TRBV13-2 and TRBJ2-7, with TRBD2 matching 10 bases. The read is 4 residues too short to cover the CDR3 end, so that end is filled in from the germline J gene. The germline V gene encodes CDR1 NNHNN and CDR2 SYGAGS (reference sequence). The CDR3 is made up of 15 amino acids.

This clone is categorized as medium-sized. Genes and germline are mouse. The CDR3 end lies 4 residues beyond the end of the read and is filled in from the germline J gene. The rearrangement joins TRBV1 to TRBJ2-7; D may be TRBD2 (6 bases). CDR3 size: 14 residues. V lost 3 bases and J 3 bases, leaving 12 bases between the germline ends. Germline V gene sequence: CDR1 NSQYPW, CDR2 LRSPGD (reference sequence). The CDR3 is CTCSAMGVFYEQYF. CDR3 bases read: TGCACCTGCAGTGCCATGGGGGTTTTCTAT.